The 16 T cell receptor beta chains presented below share a single source sample, sequenced in a study of blood T cell repertoires in COVID-19. Libraries were prepared by immunoSEQ multiplex PCR; TCRdb keeps only in-frame clonotypes and omits some of them. Among fewer than 35,000 clones listed, 85% to 90% were seen once. Material: peripheral blood. These receptor sequences come from a man between 65 and 85 years old with active COVID-19.

V is TRBV6-1 and J is TRBJ1-5; D is ambiguous. V was clipped by 2 bases and J by 2 bases, with 13 bases between them. The CDR3 consists of 16 residues. In germline, CDR1 is MNHNS, CDR2 SASEGT. The CDR3 loop is CASSERKGLGNQPQHF. The CDR3 region has the DNA TGTGCCAGCAGTGAACGGAAAGGTCTAGGCAATCAGCCCCAGCATTTT.

This sequence joins TRBV5-1 and TRBJ2-7; D is possibly TRBD1 (6 bases). This CDR3 region has 12 residues. V gave up 4 bases and J gave up 4 bases, with 9 bases separating them. From germline, CDR1 is SGHRS and CDR2 YFSETQ. CDR3 sequence reads: CASSDTGYEQYF. The CDR3 DNA is TGCGCCAGCAGCGACACAGGGTACGAGCAGTACTTC.

In its sample, this clone was seen a few times. This rearrangement joins TRBV25-1 to TRBJ2-5; 11 nucleotides align to TRBD1. CDR3 length: 15 residues. The trim removed 5 bases at V and 3 bases at J, leaving 5 bases unmatched. Per germline, CDR1 MGHDK and CDR2 SYGVNS. The CDR3: CASSLGTGGKETQYF. CDR3 DNA: TGTGCCAGCAGTCTAGGGACAGGGGGTAAAGAGACCCAGTACTTC.

The gene calls are TRBV4-1 and TRBJ2-7; 8 nucleotides match TRBD2. With 0 bases clipped from V and 1 base from J, the junction kept 8 bases outside the gene matches. Per germline, CDR1 MGHRA and CDR2 YSYEKL. This CDR3 comprises 17 residues. CDR3 in DNA: TGCGCCAGCAGCCAAGATTGGGGCGCGGGGGGTTCCTACGAGCAGTACTTC. Protein product: CASSQDWGAGGSYEQYF.

The chain couples TRBV6-2 or TRBV6-3 to TRBJ2-7; 11 bases fit TRBD2. The CDR3 length is 15 residues. Per germline, CDR1 MNHEY and CDR2 SVGEGT. V dropped 6 bases and J dropped 3; count of bases not matched to a gene: 7. CDR3 DNA: TGTGCCAGCAGCCTAGCGGGGGGCCGACTCTACGAGCAGTACTTC. Residues: CASSLAGGRLYEQYF.

The rearrangement joins TRBV4-1 to TRBJ1-2; TRBD1 might be the D (5 bases). The CDR3 runs 14 residues. The germline V and J ends were trimmed by 0 bases and 6 bases, with 11 bases remaining between them. Germline V gene sequence: CDR1 MGHRA, CDR2 YSYEKL. CDR3 bases: TGCGCCAGCAGCCAAGAAACCAGGGTTGATGGCTACACCTTC. It codes for CASSQETRVDGYTF.

The CDR3 DNA sequence: TGTGCCAGCAGCTCCACTCAGACAGTTATCTATGGCTACACCTTC. Protein: CASSSTQTVIYGYTF. This chain joins TRBV3-1 (or the pseudogene TRBV3-2) and TRBJ1-2, with D perhaps matching TRBD1 (5 bases). The germline V and J ends were trimmed by 5 bases and 4 bases, with 17 bases remaining between them. The CDR3 is made up of 15 amino acids. CDR1 LGHDT and CDR2 YNNKEL come from the germline V gene (reference sequence).

This chain uses TRBV7-2 with TRBJ2-6, with a possible D match to TRBD2 (6 bases). CDR3 size: 16 residues. CDR1 is SGHTA and CDR2 is FQGNSA in the germline V gene. The ends were cut back, 2 bases at V and 0 bases at J, with 8 bases in the middle. CDR3 sequence reads: CASSLTGVSGANVLTF. CDR3 in DNA: TGTGCCAGCAGCTTAACGGGGGTCTCTGGGGCCAACGTCCTGACTTTC. Looking up the rest from reference TRBV7-2 and TRBJ2-6 gives the full variable domain: GAGVSQSPSNKVTEKGKDVELRCDPISGHTALYWYRQSLGQGLEFLIYFQGNSAPDKSGLPSDRFSAERTGGSVSTLTIQRTQQEDSAVYLCASSLTGVSGANVLTFGAGSRLTVL.

V is TRBV5-5 and J is TRBJ1-2; D not resolved. Germline values: CDR1 SGHKS, CDR2 YYEKEE (reference sequence). V was cut by 0 bases and J by 4 bases, with 13 bases left in between. This CDR3 comprises 15 residues. The CDR3 DNA sequence: TGTGCCAGCAGCTTGGATGCCCAAACACCCTATGGCTACACCTTC. It codes for CASSLDAQTPYGYTF.

The chain is built from TRBV4-2 and TRBJ2-7; TRBD1 matches 7 bases. Germline CDR1 reads LGHNA; CDR2 reads YNFKEQ. V shed 4 bases and J 6 bases; nucleotides not matched to a gene: 9. CDR3 size: 14 residues. The CDR3 loop is CASSLDRETREQYF. The CDR3 DNA sequence: TGTGCCAGCAGCCTCGACAGGGAAACCCGCGAGCAGTACTTC.

The chain employs TRBV5-4 and TRBJ1-4; no reliable D call. CDR1 is SGHNT, CDR2 YYREEE, per germline (reference sequence). Trimming removed 3 bases at V and 8 bases at J, with 14 bases between. The CDR3 is 14 amino acids. The DNA for the CDR3 is TGTGCCAGCAGCTCACCAGGCCCGGGGGAAAAACTGTTTTTT. It translates to CASSSPGPGEKLFF.

The chain uses TRBV3-1 (or the pseudogene TRBV3-2) and TRBJ2-7; TRBD1 agrees at 7 bases. The J segment lost 4 bases and the V segment lost 6 bases, leaving 18 bases of the junction unmatched. Germline V CDR1 and CDR2: LGHDT, YNNKEL (reference sequence). There are 17 residues in the CDR3. The CDR3 nucleotides are TGTGCCAGCAGTCGGGGCCTTAACAGGGGCCGGGCGTACGAGCAGTACTTC. This encodes CASSRGLNRGRAYEQYF.

This rearrangement joins TRBV6-4 to TRBJ2-2; D unresolved. Germline assignment: CDR1 MRHNA and CDR2 SNTAGT. This CDR3 spans 17 amino acids. Trimming removed 0 bases at V and 9 bases at J, with 20 bases between. The CDR3 coding sequence is TGTGCCAGCAGTGACTCGAGCACGAACCTTTTAAAAAGGGAGCTGTTTTTT. Amino acid sequence: CASSDSSTNLLKRELFF.

The V gene is TRBV7-3, the J gene TRBJ1-6; D may be TRBD1 (5 bases). The germline V gene has CDR1 SGHTA and CDR2 FQGTGA. This CDR3 region has 13 residues. V dropped 6 bases and J dropped 7 bases, with 10 bases sitting between them. CDR3 DNA: TGTGCCAGCAGGGCATGGGGCAATTCACCCCTCCACTTT. Its translation: CASRAWGNSPLHF. Filled out from reference TRBV7-3 and TRBJ1-6, the complete variable domain reads GAGVSQTPSNKVTEKGKYVELRCDPISGHTALYWYRQSLGQGPEFLIYFQGTGAADDSGLPNDRFFAVRPEGSVSTLKIQRTERGDSAVYLCASRAWGNSPLHFGNGTRLTVT.

V gene TRBV29-1 combines with J gene TRBJ1-5; D is uncertain. Trimming stripped 7 bases from V and 4 bases from J, with 14 bases between. Per germline, CDR1 SQVTM and CDR2 ANQGSEA. There are 13 residues in the CDR3. CDR3 coding DNA: TGCAGCGGGACGACCGGGGTGAATCAGCCCCAGCATTTT. It is translated as CSGTTGVNQPQHF.

The chain combines TRBV4-1 with TRBJ2-5, with D possibly TRBD1 on 5 matching bases. The CDR3 totals 15 residues. Germline V gives CDR1 MGHRA, CDR2 YSYEKL. V was shortened by 0 bases and J by 5 bases, with 13 bases between the two germline ends. Here the CDR3 reads CASSQEDSTWETQYF. CDR3 coding DNA: TGCGCCAGCAGCCAAGAAGACAGTACCTGGGAGACCCAGTACTTC.